This TCR beta chain comes out of a study of radiotherapy plus CTLA-4 blockade in lung cancer. Study at large: Objective responses were documented in around 20% of patients, with disease control in about 29%.

With 2 bases removed from V and 6 bases from J, the gap between germline ends came to 8 bases. Germline assignment: CDR1 SQVTM and CDR2 ANQGSEA. The CDR3 is 12 amino acids. The method was immunoSEQ multiplex PCR; TCRdb's version includes in-frame clones alone and lacks a portion of them. The repertoire has 50,000 or so clones, roughly three quarters of them found once; the top ten carry more than 6.5%. Remarks on this clone: Its matching antigen is unknown.

The study, taken as a whole, reports: Clones derived from tumor TCRs expanded in blood after radiotherapy plus ipilimumab.

Focal radiation was given together with CTLA-4 blockade (ipilimumab) to patients with chemo-refractory metastatic non-small-cell lung cancer. The sequenced sample was peripheral blood, obtained from a patient treated with radiotherapy plus ipilimumab. V gene TRBV29-1 combines with J gene TRBJ2-4; maybe TRBD2 (6 bases). The receptor was derived from a human donor with non-small cell lung cancer who had stable disease on radiotherapy plus ipilimumab. CDR3 nucleotide sequence: TGCAGCGTTGAACAGGGAGGAAACATTCAGTACTTC. Translating gives CSVEQGGNIQYF.